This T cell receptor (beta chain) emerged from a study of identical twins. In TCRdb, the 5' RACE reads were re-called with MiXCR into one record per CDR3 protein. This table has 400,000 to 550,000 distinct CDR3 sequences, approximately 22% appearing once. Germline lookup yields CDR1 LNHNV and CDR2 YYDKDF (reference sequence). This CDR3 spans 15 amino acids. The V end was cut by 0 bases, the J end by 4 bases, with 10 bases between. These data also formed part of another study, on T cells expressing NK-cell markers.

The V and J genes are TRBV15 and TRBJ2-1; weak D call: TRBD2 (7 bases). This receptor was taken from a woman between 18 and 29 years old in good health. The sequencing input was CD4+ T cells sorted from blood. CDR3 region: CATSREGGEYNEQFF. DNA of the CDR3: TGTGCCACCAGCAGAGAAGGGGGGGAATACAATGAGCAGTTCTTC. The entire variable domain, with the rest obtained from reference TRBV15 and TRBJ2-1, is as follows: DAMVIQNPRYQVTQFGKPVTLSCSQTLNHNVMYWYQQKSSQAPKLLFHYYDKDFNNEADTPDNFQSRRPNTSFCFLDIRSPGLGDTAMYLCATSREGGEYNEQFFGPGTRLTVL.